These 12 T cell receptor beta chains were sequenced from one sample in a study of T cell responses to AZD1222 COVID-19 vaccine (dated by TCRdb to about 2021). Library prep was done by the immunoSEQ multiplex PCR assay. As stored in TCRdb, this immuneACCESS dataset retains in-frame rearrangements with V and J assigned. A fraction of the clones does not appear; measured against another copy, unresolved V genes explain less than half of the discrepancy, and the remainder lacks a known reason. Counted in this sample were 150,000 to 200,000 clones; around 95% of them appeared once. Approximately 0.6% of the sample lies in the top ten. What this sample's time point label stands for: baseline before first vaccination. Here the sequenced sample was peripheral blood, taken on day 0 of AZD1222 vaccination. The receptors shown here come from an adult in good health.

This clone was detected once. The rearrangement joins TRBV29-1 to TRBJ2-3, with 10 bases that match TRBD2. The CDR3 runs to 13 residues. CDR1 is SQVTM and CDR2 is ANQGSEA in the germline V gene. The CDR3 DNA is TGCAGTTCCGGGACTAGCGCCACAGATACGCAGTATTTT. This sequence encodes CSSGTSATDTQYF.

This CDR3 reads CATSDRTDRNYQPQHF. In DNA form, the CDR3 reads TGTGCCACCAGTGACCGCACGGACAGGAATTATCAGCCCCAGCATTTT. This chain uses TRBV24-1 with TRBJ1-5; 7 bases fit TRBD1. The CDR3 covers 16 residues. V trimming: 4 bases; J trimming: 5 bases; junction bases outside the gene matches: 10. Germline V gives CDR1 KGHDR, CDR2 SFDVKD.

The chain carries TRBV5-1 and TRBJ2-1, with 9 bases matching TRBD1. CDR1 is SGHRS, CDR2 YFSETQ, per germline. The length of the CDR3 is 15 residues. J was trimmed by 1 base and V by 4 bases; bases with no gene match: 3. The CDR3 reads CASSEGQGSYNEQFF. The CDR3 DNA follows: TGCGCCAGCAGCGAGGGACAGGGTTCCTACAATGAGCAGTTCTTC.

CDR3 region: CASSQGGDIEAFF. CDR3 DNA: TGTGCCAGCAGCCAGGGGGGGGACATTGAAGCTTTCTTT. The rearrangement links TRBV3-1 (or the pseudogene TRBV3-2) to TRBJ1-1, with a tentative D call TRBD1 (6 bases). The germline V gene has CDR1 LGHDT and CDR2 YNNKEL (reference sequence). There are 13 residues in the CDR3. The germline V and J ends were trimmed by 3 bases and 7 bases, with 12 bases remaining between them.

This rearrangement joins TRBV6-5 to TRBJ2-4; the match to TRBD1 covers 9 bases. V lost 6 bases, J lost 15 bases, and 15 bases stayed unmatched. CDR3 length: 14 residues. Per the germline V gene, CDR1 is MNHEY and CDR2 is SVGAGI. This CDR3 reads CASRDRGVERKPYF. The CDR3 DNA follows: TGTGCCAGCAGAGACAGGGGGGTTGAGCGGAAGCCGTACTTC.

V gene TRBV19 combines with J gene TRBJ1-2; 9 bases line up with TRBD1. Trimming cost V 6 bases and J 8 bases; bases outside gene matches: 7. Germline V gene lookup returns CDR1 LNHDA and CDR2 SQIVND (reference sequence). This CDR3 is built from 13 residues. CDR3 loop: CASSHTGGDGYTF. The CDR3 nucleotides are TGTGCCAGTAGCCATACAGGGGGCGACGGCTACACCTTC.

This clone was seen only once. The genes are TRBV19 and TRBJ2-1; tentatively, D is TRBD2 (5 bases). The CDR3 contains 12 residues. Trimming stripped 5 bases from V and 9 bases from J, with 11 bases between. Per the germline V gene, CDR1 is LNHDA and CDR2 is SQIVND (reference sequence). The CDR3 loop is CASSQDEGEQFF. In DNA form, the CDR3 reads TGTGCCAGTAGTCAAGACGAGGGTGAGCAGTTCTTC.

The rearrangement uses TRBV24-1 and TRBJ2-1, with D unresolved. CDR1 KGHDR and CDR2 SFDVKD come from the germline V gene. This CDR3 is 14 amino acids long. Deletions cut 5 bases from V and 6 bases from J, with 13 bases between. The CDR3 loop reads CATSGDSNPNEQFF. For the CDR3, the DNA is TGTGCCACCAGTGGGGATTCTAACCCCAATGAGCAGTTCTTC.

The CDR3 is CASSPPLAGYTIYF. CDR3 sequence (DNA): TGTGCCAGCTCACCACCGTTGGCCGGTTACACCATATATTTT. The chain carries TRBV18 and TRBJ1-3; D gene uncertain. The CDR3 spans 14 residues. The germline gives CDR1 KGHSH, CDR2 LQKENI. V lost 0 bases and J 8 bases, leaving 11 bases between the germline ends.

The chain combines TRBV7-8 with TRBJ1-2; D call uncertain. V lost 1 base, J lost 4 bases, and 16 bases lay in between. CDR3 length equals 16 residues. CDR1 is SGHVS and CDR2 is FQNEAQ in the germline V gene. CDR3 protein: CASSLGPATLAYGYTF. Here the CDR3 DNA reads TGTGCCAGCAGCTTAGGGCCAGCGACTTTGGCCTATGGCTACACCTTC.

The chain is built from TRBV19 and TRBJ2-2, with D possibly matching TRBD2 (6 bases). Germline assignment: CDR1 LNHDA and CDR2 SQIVND (reference sequence). Trimming left V 0 bases short and J 4 bases short, with 18 bases between. The CDR3 totals 18 residues. The CDR3 protein is CASSIEEGRVRGTGELFF. CDR3 coding DNA: TGTGCCAGTAGTATAGAGGAGGGGCGCGTTCGGGGCACCGGGGAGCTGTTTTTT.

The chain links TRBV18 to TRBJ1-2; the D gene is possibly TRBD1 (6 bases). The V end was cut by 3 bases, the J end by 4 bases, with 15 bases between. The CDR3 has 15 amino acids. In germline, CDR1 is KGHSH, CDR2 LQKENI. The CDR3 is CASSPREGGPYGYTF. Here the CDR3 DNA reads TGTGCCAGCTCACCGAGAGAGGGGGGTCCCTATGGCTACACCTTC.